Here is one TCR beta chain with its context. No antigen is known for it. Germline lookup yields CDR1 MNHEY and CDR2 SVGEGT. V was pared by 6 bases and J by 6 bases, with 3 bases of the junction left unmatched. This CDR3 contains 12 residues. The data were taken from a study of response to subunit inactivated influenza vaccine. Study observations and caveats: It was suggested by the authors that few new T cells are recruited by each seasonal influenza vaccination.

TCRdb analysed the RT-PCR reads with MiXCR anew, one entry per CDR3 protein. Here the sample spans fewer than 700,000 distinct CDR3 sequences, 10% to 15% being singletons. Sequenced here: PBMCs from blood, sampled about 6 weeks after vaccination. The sequence was obtained from a middle-aged man who received an inactivated influenza vaccine. V is TRBV6-2 or TRBV6-3 and J is TRBJ2-7; the match to TRBD1 covers 9 bases. Here the CDR3 reads CASRKTGGEQYF. The CDR3 nucleotides are TGTGCCAGCAGAAAGACAGGGGGCGAGCAGTACTTC.